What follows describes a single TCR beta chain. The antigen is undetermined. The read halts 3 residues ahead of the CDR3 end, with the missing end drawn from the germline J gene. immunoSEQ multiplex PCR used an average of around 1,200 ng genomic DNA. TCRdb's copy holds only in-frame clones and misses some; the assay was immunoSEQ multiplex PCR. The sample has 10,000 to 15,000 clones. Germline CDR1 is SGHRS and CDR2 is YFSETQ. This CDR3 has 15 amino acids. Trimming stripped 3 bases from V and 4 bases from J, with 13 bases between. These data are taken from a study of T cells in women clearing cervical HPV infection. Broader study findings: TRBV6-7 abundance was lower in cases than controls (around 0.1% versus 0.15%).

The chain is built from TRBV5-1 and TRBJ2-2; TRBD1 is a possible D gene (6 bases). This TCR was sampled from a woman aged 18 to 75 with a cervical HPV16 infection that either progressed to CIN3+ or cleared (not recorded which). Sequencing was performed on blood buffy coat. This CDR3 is CASSSSLRGTGELFF. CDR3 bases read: TGCGCCAGCAGCTCTTCCCTCAGGGGCACCGGGGAG.